The 10 T cell receptor beta chains presented below share a single source sample, sequenced in a study of graft-versus-host responses after intestinal transplantation. No cognate antigen is known for these TCRs. Sequencing used immunoSEQ multiplex PCR; TCRdb keeps in-frame clones, though not all of them. The top ten clones hold roughly 0.15% of a sample with some 120,000 clones, around nine tenths of them seen once. Specimen: unstimulated CD4+ T cells sorted from spleen or lymph node cells, collected before intestinal transplant. These receptors originate from a human donor who received an intestinal transplant.

This chain connects TRBV5-4 to TRBJ1-1, with D perhaps TRBD1 (5 bases). V lost 0 bases and J lost 8, with 11 bases in between. Germline loops: CDR1 SGHNT, CDR2 YYREEE (reference sequence). This CDR3 has 13 residues. The CDR3 nucleotides are TGTGCCAGCAGCTTGGAATACGGGGGGGAAGCTTTCTTT. This codes for CASSLEYGGEAFF.

This chain links TRBV4-2 with TRBJ1-3; possibly TRBD1 for D (5 bases). V lost 1 base to trimming and J lost 4 bases, with 11 bases between them. CDR3 length equals 15 residues. CDR1 and CDR2 (germline): LGHNA, YNFKEQ. CDR3 bases: TGTGCCAGCAGCCAAGTAACGGGGCTAGGAAACACCATATATTTT. It translates to CASSQVTGLGNTIYF.

This clone appeared once. The gene calls are TRBV5-1 and TRBJ1-2; 9 positions agree with TRBD1. Per the germline V gene, CDR1 is SGHRS and CDR2 is YFSETQ. The CDR3 has 14 residues. Trimming took 3 bases from V and 2 from J; bases not matched to a gene: 2. The CDR3 nucleotides read TGCGCCAGCAGCTCTGGGACAGGGAACTATGGCTACACCTTC. Encoded protein: CASSSGTGNYGYTF.

The chain is built from TRBV5-1 and TRBJ2-1; tentative D call: TRBD1 (5 bases). V was clipped by 3 bases and J by 2 bases, with 9 bases between them. Germline values: CDR1 SGHRS, CDR2 YFSETQ. This CDR3 region has 14 residues. Here the CDR3 DNA reads TGCGCCAGCAGCTGGGGCGCGGCCTACAATGAGCAGTTCTTC. This translates into CASSWGAAYNEQFF.

The rearrangement links TRBV27 to TRBJ2-2; 11 bases align to TRBD2. Germline V gene data show CDR1 as MNHEY and CDR2 as SMNVEV (reference sequence). This CDR3 region has 15 residues. Trimming removed 7 bases from V and 4 bases from J; junction bases left unmatched: 5. This CDR3 reads CASKASGGFTGELFF. In nucleotides, the CDR3 is TGTGCCAGCAAGGCTAGCGGGGGGTTCACCGGGGAGCTGTTTTTT.

The rearrangement uses TRBV2 and TRBJ2-5; the D gene is possibly TRBD2 (5 bases). V was pared by 5 bases and J by 4 bases, with 17 bases between. CDR3 length: 15 amino acids. The germline V gene has CDR1 SNHLY and CDR2 FYNNEI. CDR3 region: CASSTQSGKVETQYF. The CDR3 nucleotides read TGTGCCAGCAGTACCCAGTCGGGAAAAGTAGAGACCCAGTACTTC.

The chain is built from TRBV6-1 and TRBJ2-2; D ambiguous. Trimming took off 5 bases at V and 1 base at J, with 11 bases between the two ends. The CDR3 is made up of 15 amino acids. Germline V gives CDR1 MNHNS, CDR2 SASEGT. CDR3 DNA sequence: TGTGCCAGCAGTAGACAAGGAATGAACACCGGGGAGCTGTTTTTT. Its protein product is CASSRQGMNTGELFF.

The chain joins TRBV16 to TRBJ1-6; D gene ambiguous. This CDR3 is built from 16 residues. Germline-derived CDR1 and CDR2 are KGHSY and FQNENV. With 0 bases removed from V and 6 bases from J, the gap between germline ends came to 12 bases. DNA for the CDR3: TGTGCCAGCAGCCAATCGGTTTCCGGCATTAATTCACCCCTCCACTTT. It yields the protein CASSQSVSGINSPLHF.

The chain combines TRBV7-8 with TRBJ1-1; no definite D call. V lost 1 base to trimming and J lost 3 bases, with 24 bases between them. CDR1 and CDR2 (germline): SGHVS, FQNEAQ. The CDR3 is 19 amino acids. The CDR3 region is CASSLGKMTRGPVHTEAFF. The CDR3 nucleotides read TGTGCCAGCAGCTTAGGAAAAATGACCCGAGGCCCCGTCCACACTGAAGCTTTCTTT.

The genes are TRBV4-2 and TRBJ2-1, with 9 bases matching TRBD2. Germline V gene sequence: CDR1 LGHNA, CDR2 YNFKEQ. V lost 0 bases, J lost 16 bases, and 13 bases stayed unmatched. This CDR3 region has 15 residues. The CDR3 nucleotides read TGTGCCAGCAGCCAAGAGCTAGCGGGGCAAACAGCAGTTTTCTTC. The encoded protein is CASSQELAGQTAVFF.